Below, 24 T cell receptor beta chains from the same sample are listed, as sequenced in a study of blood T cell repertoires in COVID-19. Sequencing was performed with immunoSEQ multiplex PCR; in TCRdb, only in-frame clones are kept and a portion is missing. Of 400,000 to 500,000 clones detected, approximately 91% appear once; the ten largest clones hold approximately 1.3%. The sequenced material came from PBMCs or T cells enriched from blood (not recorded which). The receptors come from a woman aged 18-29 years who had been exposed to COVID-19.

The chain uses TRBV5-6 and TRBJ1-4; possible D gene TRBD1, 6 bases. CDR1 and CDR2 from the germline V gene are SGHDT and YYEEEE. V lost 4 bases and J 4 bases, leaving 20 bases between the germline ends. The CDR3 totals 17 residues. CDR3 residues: CASSGGPIRGSNEKLFF. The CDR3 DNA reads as TGTGCCAGCAGCGGGGGTCCGATCAGGGGAAGTAATGAAAAACTGTTTTTT.

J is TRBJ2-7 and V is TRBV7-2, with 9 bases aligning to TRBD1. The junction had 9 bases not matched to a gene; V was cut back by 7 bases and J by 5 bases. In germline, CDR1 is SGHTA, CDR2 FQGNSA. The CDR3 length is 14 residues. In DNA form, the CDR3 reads TGTGCCAGCACCCTAGGACAGGGGTTCGACGAGCAGTACTTC. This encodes CASTLGQGFDEQYF. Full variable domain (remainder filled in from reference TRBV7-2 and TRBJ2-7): GAGVSQSPSNKVTEKGKDVELRCDPISGHTALYWYRQSLGQGLEFLIYFQGNSAPDKSGLPSDRFSAERTGGSVSTLTIQRTQQEDSAVYLCASTLGQGFDEQYFGPGTRLTVT.

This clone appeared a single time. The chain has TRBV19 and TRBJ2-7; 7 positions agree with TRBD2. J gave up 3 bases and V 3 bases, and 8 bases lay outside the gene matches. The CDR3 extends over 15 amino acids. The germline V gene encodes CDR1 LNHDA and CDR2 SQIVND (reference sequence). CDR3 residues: CASSMDERDRYEQYF. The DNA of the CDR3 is TGTGCCAGTAGTATGGATGAGCGGGATCGCTACGAGCAGTACTTC.

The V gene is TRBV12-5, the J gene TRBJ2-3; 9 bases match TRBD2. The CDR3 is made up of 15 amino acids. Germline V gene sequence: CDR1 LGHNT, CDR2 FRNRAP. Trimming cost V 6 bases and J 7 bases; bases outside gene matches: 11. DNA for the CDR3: TGTGCTAGTGGAGAGGCGGCGGGGGGGCTAAATACGCAGTATTTT. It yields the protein CASGEAAGGLNTQYF.

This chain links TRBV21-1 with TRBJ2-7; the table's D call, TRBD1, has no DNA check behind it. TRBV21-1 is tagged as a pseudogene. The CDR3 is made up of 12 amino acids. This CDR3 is CASSFTGWEQYF. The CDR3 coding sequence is TGTGCCAGCAGCTTTACAGGGTGGGAGCAGTACTTC.

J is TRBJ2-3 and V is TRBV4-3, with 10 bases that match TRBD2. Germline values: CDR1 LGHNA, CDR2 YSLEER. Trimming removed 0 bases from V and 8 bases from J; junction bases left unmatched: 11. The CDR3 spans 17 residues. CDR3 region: CASSQESLAGVIGTQYF. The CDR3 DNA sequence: TGCGCCAGCAGCCAAGAATCCCTAGCGGGGGTAATTGGTACGCAGTATTTT.

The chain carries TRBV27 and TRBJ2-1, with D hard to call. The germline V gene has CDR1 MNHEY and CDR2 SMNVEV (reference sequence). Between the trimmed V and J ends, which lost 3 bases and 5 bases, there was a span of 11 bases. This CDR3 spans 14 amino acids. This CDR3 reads CASSFLLSDNEQFF. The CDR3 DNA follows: TGTGCCAGCAGTTTCCTGCTATCCGACAATGAGCAGTTCTTC.

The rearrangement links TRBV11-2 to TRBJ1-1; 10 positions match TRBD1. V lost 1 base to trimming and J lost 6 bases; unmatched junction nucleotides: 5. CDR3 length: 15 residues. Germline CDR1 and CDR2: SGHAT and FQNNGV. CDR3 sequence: CASSLGGQGGSEAFF. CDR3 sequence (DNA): TGTGCCAGCAGCTTAGGAGGACAGGGGGGCTCTGAAGCTTTCTTT.

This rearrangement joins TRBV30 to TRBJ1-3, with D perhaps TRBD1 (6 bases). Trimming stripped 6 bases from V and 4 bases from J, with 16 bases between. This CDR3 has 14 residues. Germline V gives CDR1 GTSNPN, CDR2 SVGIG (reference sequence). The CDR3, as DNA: TGTGCCTGTAATAAGGGGGTGACAGGAAACACCATATATTTT. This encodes CACNKGVTGNTIYF. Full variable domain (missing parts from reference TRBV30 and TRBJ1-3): SQTIHQWPATLVQPVGSPLSLECTVEGTSNPNLYWYRQAAGRGLQLLFYSVGIGQISSEVPQNLSASRPQDRQFILSSKKLLLSDSGFYLCACNKGVTGNTIYFGEGSWLTVV.

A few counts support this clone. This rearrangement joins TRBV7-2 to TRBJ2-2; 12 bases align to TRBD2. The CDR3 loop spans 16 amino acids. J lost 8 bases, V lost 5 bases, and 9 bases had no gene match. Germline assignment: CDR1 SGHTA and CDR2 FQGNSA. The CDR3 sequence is CASSPLAGGPGGELFF. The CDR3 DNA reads TGTGCCAGCAGCCCTCTAGCGGGAGGGCCAGGAGGGGAGCTGTTTTTT.

The CDR3 region is CASSTRGGRGELFF. The CDR3 DNA reads as TGTGCCAGTAGTACCCGAGGAGGGAGGGGGGAGCTGTTTTTT. V is TRBV19 and J is TRBJ2-2; tentative D call: TRBD2 (6 bases). Germline V lookup: CDR1 LNHDA, CDR2 SQIVND (reference sequence). The CDR3 has 14 residues. The V end was cut by 4 bases, the J end by 8 bases, with 14 bases between.

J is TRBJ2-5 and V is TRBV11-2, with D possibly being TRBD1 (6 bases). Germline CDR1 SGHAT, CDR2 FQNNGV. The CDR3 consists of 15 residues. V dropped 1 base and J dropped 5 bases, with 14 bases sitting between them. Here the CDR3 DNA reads TGTGCCAGCAGCTTAGGCCAGGGGTTGCGGGAGACCCAGTACTTC. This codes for CASSLGQGLRETQYF.

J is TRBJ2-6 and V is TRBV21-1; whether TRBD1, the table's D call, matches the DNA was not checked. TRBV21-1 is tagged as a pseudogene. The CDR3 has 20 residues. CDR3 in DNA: TGTGCCAGCAGCAGAGACAACAGGGGCCGTTCTTTCTCTGGGGCCAACGTCCTGACTTTC. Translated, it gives CASSRDNRGRSFSGANVLTF.

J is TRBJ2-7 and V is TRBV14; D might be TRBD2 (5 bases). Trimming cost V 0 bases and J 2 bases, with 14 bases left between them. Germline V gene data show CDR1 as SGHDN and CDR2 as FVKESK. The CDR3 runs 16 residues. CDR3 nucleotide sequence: TGTGCCAGCAGCCAAGAAGAGGGCTTCGGCACCTACGAGCAGTACTTC. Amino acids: CASSQEEGFGTYEQYF.

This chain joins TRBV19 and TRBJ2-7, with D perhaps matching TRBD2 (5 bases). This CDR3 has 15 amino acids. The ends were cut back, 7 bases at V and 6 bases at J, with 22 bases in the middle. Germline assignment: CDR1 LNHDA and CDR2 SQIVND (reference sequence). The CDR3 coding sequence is TGTGCCAGTACAAAACGGGCCACGGAAGGAGGCGAGCAGTACTTC. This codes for CASTKRATEGGEQYF. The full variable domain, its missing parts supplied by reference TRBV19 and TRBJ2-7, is DGGITQSPKYLFRKEGQNVTLSCEQNLNHDAMYWYRQDPGQGLRLIYYSQIVNDFQKGDIAEGYSVSREKKESFPLTVTSAQKNPTAFYLCASTKRATEGGEQYFGPGTRLTVT.

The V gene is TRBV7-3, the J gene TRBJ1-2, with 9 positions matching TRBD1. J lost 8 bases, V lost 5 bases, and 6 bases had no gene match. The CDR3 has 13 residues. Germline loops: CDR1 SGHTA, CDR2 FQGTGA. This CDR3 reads CASSPRQGEGYTF. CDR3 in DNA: TGTGCCAGCAGCCCCAGACAGGGGGAAGGCTACACCTTC.

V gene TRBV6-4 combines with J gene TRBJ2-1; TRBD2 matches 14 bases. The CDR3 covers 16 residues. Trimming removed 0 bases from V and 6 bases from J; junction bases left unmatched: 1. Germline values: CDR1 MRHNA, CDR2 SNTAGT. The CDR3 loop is CASSDSTSGGANEQFF. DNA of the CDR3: TGTGCCAGCAGTGACTCGACTAGCGGGGGGGCCAATGAGCAGTTCTTC.

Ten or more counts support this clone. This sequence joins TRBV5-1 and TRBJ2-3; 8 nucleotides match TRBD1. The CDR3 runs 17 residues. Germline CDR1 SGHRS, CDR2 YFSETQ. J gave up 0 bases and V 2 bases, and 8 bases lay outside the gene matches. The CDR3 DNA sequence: TGCGCCAGCAGCTTCGGAGCAGGGGGCTCAAGCACAGATACGCAGTATTTT. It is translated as CASSFGAGGSSTDTQYF.

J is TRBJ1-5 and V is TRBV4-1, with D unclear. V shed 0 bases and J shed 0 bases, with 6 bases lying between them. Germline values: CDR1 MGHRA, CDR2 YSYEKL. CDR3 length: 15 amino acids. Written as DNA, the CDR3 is TGCGCCAGCAGCCAAGATGGCGGTAGCAATCAGCCCCAGCATTTT. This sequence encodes CASSQDGGSNQPQHF.

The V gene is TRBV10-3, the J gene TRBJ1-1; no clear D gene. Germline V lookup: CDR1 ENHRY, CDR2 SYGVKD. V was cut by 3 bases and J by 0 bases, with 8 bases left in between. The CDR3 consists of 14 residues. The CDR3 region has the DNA TGTGCCATCAGTGAAAAGGAGATGAACACTGAAGCTTTCTTT. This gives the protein CAISEKEMNTEAFF.

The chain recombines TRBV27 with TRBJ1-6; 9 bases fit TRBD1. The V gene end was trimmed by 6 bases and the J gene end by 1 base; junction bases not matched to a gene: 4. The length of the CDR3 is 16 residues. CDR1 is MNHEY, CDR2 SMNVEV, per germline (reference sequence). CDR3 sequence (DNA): TGTGCCAGCAGCCGGGACAGGGATTCCTATAATTCACCCCTCCACTTT. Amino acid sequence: CASSRDRDSYNSPLHF.

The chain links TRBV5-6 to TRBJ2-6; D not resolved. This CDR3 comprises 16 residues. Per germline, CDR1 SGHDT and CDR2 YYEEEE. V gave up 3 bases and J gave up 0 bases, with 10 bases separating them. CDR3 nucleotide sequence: TGTGCCAGCAGCTCCCTACCGAGCTCTGGGGCCAACGTCCTGACTTTC. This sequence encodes CASSSLPSSGANVLTF.

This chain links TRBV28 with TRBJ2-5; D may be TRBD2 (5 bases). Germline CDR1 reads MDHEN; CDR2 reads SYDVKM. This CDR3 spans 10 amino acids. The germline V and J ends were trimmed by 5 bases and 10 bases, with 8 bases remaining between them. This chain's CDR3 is CASSSGDQYF. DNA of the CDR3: TGTGCCAGCAGTAGCGGCGACCAGTACTTC. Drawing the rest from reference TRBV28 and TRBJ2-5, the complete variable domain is DVKVTQSSRYLVKRTGEKVFLECVQDMDHENMFWYRQDPGLGLRLIYFSYDVKMKEKGDIPEGYSVSREKKERFSLILESASTNQTSMYLCASSSGDQYFGPGTRLLVL.

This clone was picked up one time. The DNA of the CDR3 is TGCGCCAGCAGCTCAACTAGCGGGAGGGCCCTCGAGACCCAGTACTTC. It yields the protein CASSSTSGRALETQYF. V usage is TRBV5-1 and J usage is TRBJ2-5, with 13 bases that match TRBD2. After removal of 3 bases from V and 5 bases from J, the junction contained 7 bases not matched to a gene. CDR1 SGHRS and CDR2 YFSETQ come from the germline V gene. CDR3 length: 16 residues.